This is a list of T cell receptor beta chains from one sample in a study of T cells in Graves' hyperthyroidism and ophthalmopathy. TCRdb used MiXCR to reprocess the multiplex PCR reads, holding one entry per CDR3 protein. The sample has over 700,000 distinct CDR3 sequences, around a third seen once; the top ten hold roughly 30%. What was sequenced was blood. These receptors all stem from a woman between 40 and 50 years old with Graves' hyperthyroidism. CDR3s include the opening cysteine and the closing phenylalanine or tryptophan. Each record gives: D gene, clone size, V gene, J gene, CDR3 protein, CDR3 DNA. The D gene is left open where the match is weak. Not every row has a clone size; where given, it reads once, few, many or a size class.

d_call: -
clone_size: few
v_call: TRBV7-2
j_call: TRBJ2-7
cdr3_aa: CASSDSGTTFYYEQYF
cdr3_nt: TGTGCCAGCAGCGATTCCGGGACAACCTTCTACTACGAGCAGTACTTC

d_call: -
clone_size: -
v_call: TRBV10-3
j_call: TRBJ2-2
cdr3_aa: CASSPTPGDQRSGELFF
cdr3_nt: TGTGCCAGCAGTCCTACCCCAGGGGATCAGCGATCCGGGGAGCTGTTTTTT

d_call: -
clone_size: -
v_call: TRBV11-2
j_call: TRBJ1-2
cdr3_aa: CASRSSRAGGYTF
cdr3_nt: TGTGCCAGCCGCTCCAGCCGGGCAGGGGGCTACACCTTC

d_call: TRBD1
clone_size: -
v_call: TRBV7-9
j_call: TRBJ1-2
cdr3_aa: CASSPGTGGSSGYTF
cdr3_nt: TGTGCCAGCAGCCCCGGGACAGGGGGCTCTTCGGGCTACACCTTC

d_call: -
clone_size: -
v_call: TRBV12-3/TRBV12-4
j_call: TRBJ2-7
cdr3_aa: CASSFGSSTYEQYF
cdr3_nt: TGTGCCAGCAGTTTCGGGTCCTCCACCTACGAGCAGTACTTC

d_call: -
clone_size: -
v_call: TRBV7-2
j_call: TRBJ1-2
cdr3_aa: CASSFPGLFYGYTF
cdr3_nt: TGTGCCAGCAGCTTCCCCGGACTGTTCTATGGCTACACCTTC

d_call: -
clone_size: many
v_call: TRBV9
j_call: TRBJ1-3
cdr3_aa: CASSAGDGNTIYF
cdr3_nt: TGTGCCAGCAGCGCGGGGGATGGAAACACCATATATTTT

d_call: -
clone_size: -
v_call: TRBV2
j_call: TRBJ1-2
cdr3_aa: CASSESGGYREGYTF
cdr3_nt: TGTGCCAGCAGTGAAAGCGGAGGGTATCGAGAGGGCTACACCTTC

d_call: -
clone_size: few
v_call: TRBV12-3/TRBV12-4
j_call: TRBJ2-7
cdr3_aa: CASSRRKQTGTYEQYF
cdr3_nt: TGTGCCAGCAGCCGTAGAAAACAGACAGGAACCTACGAGCAGTACTTC

d_call: -
clone_size: few
v_call: TRBV12-3/TRBV12-4
j_call: TRBJ2-7
cdr3_aa: CASSLQAPPGEQYF
cdr3_nt: TGTGCCAGCAGTTTGCAGGCGCCCCCAGGCGAGCAGTACTTC

d_call: -
clone_size: -
v_call: TRBV24-1
j_call: TRBJ2-1
cdr3_aa: CATSDLRIGSEQFF
cdr3_nt: TGTGCCACCAGTGATTTGCGTATCGGAAGTGAGCAGTTCTTC

d_call: -
clone_size: once
v_call: TRBV12-3/TRBV12-4
j_call: TRBJ1-3
cdr3_aa: CASRPWAGSGNTIYF
cdr3_nt: TGTGCCAGCAGACCATGGGCAGGGAGTGGAAACACCATATATTTT

d_call: TRBD1
clone_size: many
v_call: TRBV24-1
j_call: TRBJ2-7
cdr3_aa: CATSDTGVFDEQYF
cdr3_nt: TGTGCCACCAGTGATACAGGGGTATTTGACGAGCAGTACTTC

d_call: TRBD1
clone_size: few
v_call: TRBV6-5
j_call: TRBJ1-2
cdr3_aa: CASSYSQDRGLVDGYTF
cdr3_nt: TGTGCCAGCAGTTACTCCCAGGACAGGGGGCTGGTCGATGGCTACACCTTC

d_call: TRBD2
clone_size: -
v_call: TRBV20-1
j_call: TRBJ2-3
cdr3_aa: CSASSGSPDTQYF
cdr3_nt: TGCAGTGCGTCTAGCGGGAGTCCAGATACGCAGTATTTT

d_call: -
clone_size: -
v_call: TRBV11-1
j_call: TRBJ2-3
cdr3_aa: CASSPRGSDTDTQYF
cdr3_nt: TGTGCCAGCAGCCCCCGGGGGAGCGACACAGATACGCAGTATTTT

d_call: -
clone_size: few
v_call: TRBV10-3
j_call: TRBJ2-7
cdr3_aa: CASSWLRTHIAEQYF
cdr3_nt: TGTGCCAGCAGCTGGCTCCGGACCCATATCGCCGAGCAGTACTTC

d_call: -
clone_size: many
v_call: TRBV20-1
j_call: TRBJ1-3
cdr3_aa: CSAPRWDSGNTIYF
cdr3_nt: TGCAGTGCCCCTAGGTGGGACTCTGGAAACACCATATATTTT

d_call: -
clone_size: many
v_call: TRBV6-5
j_call: TRBJ2-7
cdr3_aa: CASSSPGSYEQYF
cdr3_nt: TGTGCCAGCAGTTCCCCGGGCTCCTACGAGCAGTACTTC

d_call: -
clone_size: many
v_call: TRBV11-2
j_call: TRBJ1-4
cdr3_aa: CASSLLDSATEKLFF
cdr3_nt: TGTGCCAGCAGCTTATTGGACAGTGCAACGGAAAAACTGTTTTTT

d_call: TRBD1
clone_size: -
v_call: TRBV4-1
j_call: TRBJ1-2
cdr3_aa: CASSGPRGRDYGYTF
cdr3_nt: TGCGCCAGCAGCGGCCCCAGGGGGCGCGACTATGGCTACACCTTC

d_call: TRBD1
clone_size: few
v_call: TRBV29-1
j_call: TRBJ1-2
cdr3_aa: CSAETGVYGYTF
cdr3_nt: TGCAGCGCCGAGACAGGGGTCTATGGCTACACCTTC

d_call: -
clone_size: -
v_call: TRBV7-6
j_call: TRBJ2-7
cdr3_aa: CASSADSLYEQYF
cdr3_nt: TGTGCCAGCAGCGCGGACAGCTTATACGAGCAGTACTTC

d_call: TRBD1
clone_size: many
v_call: TRBV9
j_call: TRBJ1-6
cdr3_aa: CASSPGQEHSPLHF
cdr3_nt: TGTGCCAGCAGCCCAGGACAGGAACATTCACCCCTCCACTTT

d_call: -
clone_size: once
v_call: TRBV25-1
j_call: TRBJ1-5
cdr3_aa: CASRSDRGTQPQHF
cdr3_nt: TGTGCCAGCAGATCGGATAGGGGAACACAGCCCCAGCATTTT

d_call: -
clone_size: -
v_call: TRBV24-1
j_call: TRBJ1-2
cdr3_aa: CATSDQGRGANYGYTF
cdr3_nt: TGTGCCACCAGTGATCAAGGTAGGGGGGCTAACTATGGCTACACCTTC

d_call: TRBD1
clone_size: many
v_call: TRBV13
j_call: TRBJ1-2
cdr3_aa: CASSPYPRTGGYTF
cdr3_nt: TGTGCCAGCAGCCCTTACCCGAGGACAGGGGGTTACACCTTC

d_call: -
clone_size: many
v_call: TRBV5-6
j_call: TRBJ1-5
cdr3_aa: CASSLRTAGGQPQHF
cdr3_nt: TGTGCCAGCAGCCTACGGACAGCCGGTGGTCAGCCCCAGCATTTT

d_call: -
clone_size: many
v_call: TRBV10-3
j_call: TRBJ1-2
cdr3_aa: CAISALGLTNYGYTF
cdr3_nt: TGTGCCATCAGCGCTCTGGGGCTGACTAACTATGGCTACACCTTC

d_call: -
clone_size: -
v_call: TRBV20-1
j_call: TRBJ2-5
cdr3_aa: CSAMGRAGVTKTQYF
cdr3_nt: TGCAGTGCTATGGGGCGAGCAGGGGTTACGAAGACCCAGTACTTC

d_call: -
clone_size: many
v_call: TRBV9
j_call: TRBJ2-2
cdr3_aa: CASSIGEEELFF
cdr3_nt: TGTGCCAGCAGCATCGGGGAGGAGGAGCTGTTTTTT

d_call: TRBD1
clone_size: many
v_call: TRBV20-1
j_call: TRBJ1-1
cdr3_aa: CSADRTGEDTEAFF
cdr3_nt: TGCAGTGCTGACAGGACAGGGGAGGACACTGAAGCTTTCTTT

d_call: TRBD1
clone_size: many
v_call: TRBV20-1
j_call: TRBJ1-1
cdr3_aa: CSADDRVDTEAFF
cdr3_nt: TGCAGTGCTGACGACAGGGTTGACACTGAAGCTTTCTTT

d_call: -
clone_size: -
v_call: TRBV11-2
j_call: TRBJ1-6
cdr3_aa: CASMRQGTGNSPLHF
cdr3_nt: TGTGCCAGCATGCGACAAGGAACAGGGAATTCACCCCTCCACTTT

d_call: TRBD2
clone_size: many
v_call: TRBV7-2
j_call: TRBJ2-7
cdr3_aa: CASSQWGGAYEQYF
cdr3_nt: TGTGCCAGCAGCCAATGGGGGGGGGCCTACGAGCAGTACTTC

d_call: TRBD1
clone_size: few
v_call: TRBV9
j_call: TRBJ1-1
cdr3_aa: CASSLGQGASTEAFF
cdr3_nt: TGTGCCAGCAGCCTCGGACAGGGGGCTAGCACTGAAGCTTTCTTT

d_call: -
clone_size: -
v_call: TRBV19
j_call: TRBJ2-5
cdr3_aa: CASSIGTTGRQETQYF
cdr3_nt: TGTGCCAGTAGTATTGGAACTACAGGGAGGCAGGAGACCCAGTACTTC

d_call: TRBD2
clone_size: once
v_call: TRBV5-4
j_call: TRBJ2-2
cdr3_aa: CASSLGRGGGEELFF
cdr3_nt: TGTGCCAGCAGCTTGGGACGGGGGGGAGGCGAGGAGCTGTTTTTT

d_call: -
clone_size: many
v_call: TRBV20-1
j_call: TRBJ1-5
cdr3_aa: CSARDLGQPNQPQHF
cdr3_nt: TGCAGTGCTAGAGACCTCGGACAACCCAATCAGCCCCAGCATTTT

d_call: -
clone_size: -
v_call: TRBV9
j_call: TRBJ1-6
cdr3_aa: CASSPMLGFASPLHF
cdr3_nt: TGTGCCAGCAGCCCGATGTTGGGGTTTGCATCACCCCTCCACTTT

d_call: -
clone_size: many
v_call: TRBV19
j_call: TRBJ1-5
cdr3_aa: CASRKGGYSNQPQHF
cdr3_nt: TGTGCCAGTAGGAAAGGCGGTTATAGCAATCAGCCCCAGCATTTT

d_call: TRBD1
clone_size: -
v_call: TRBV6-6
j_call: TRBJ1-6
cdr3_aa: CAGTSDRPSDRGIHPLHF
cdr3_nt: TGTGCCGGAACCTCGGACAGACCATCGGACAGGGGAATTCACCCCCTCCACTTT

d_call: -
clone_size: -
v_call: TRBV7-2
j_call: TRBJ1-1
cdr3_aa: CASSRPGDSTEAFF
cdr3_nt: TGTGCCAGCAGCCGTCCAGGGGATTCCACTGAAGCTTTCTTT

d_call: -
clone_size: many
v_call: TRBV29-1
j_call: TRBJ1-3
cdr3_aa: CSANGWSGNTIYF
cdr3_nt: TGCAGCGCTAATGGGTGGTCTGGAAACACCATATATTTT

d_call: -
clone_size: few
v_call: TRBV12-3/TRBV12-4
j_call: TRBJ2-7
cdr3_aa: CASSPTRVPLSSYEQYF
cdr3_nt: TGTGCCAGCAGCCCCACACGCGTCCCCCTTAGCTCCTACGAGCAGTACTTC

d_call: -
clone_size: -
v_call: TRBV11-2
j_call: TRBJ1-1
cdr3_aa: CASSPSPGRVMNTEAFF
cdr3_nt: TGTGCCAGCAGCCCTAGCCCTGGCAGGGTTATGAACACTGAAGCTTTCTTT

d_call: -
clone_size: -
v_call: TRBV29-1
j_call: TRBJ2-7
cdr3_aa: CSLGRDMDEQYF
cdr3_nt: TGCAGCTTAGGAAGGGACATGGACGAGCAGTACTTC

d_call: TRBD1
clone_size: -
v_call: TRBV7-2
j_call: TRBJ2-7
cdr3_aa: CASSAPGGIYEQYF
cdr3_nt: TGTGCCAGCAGTGCACCAGGGGGAATCTACGAGCAGTACTTC

d_call: TRBD1
clone_size: -
v_call: TRBV10-3
j_call: TRBJ2-2
cdr3_aa: CAMADRGGELFF
cdr3_nt: TGTGCCATGGCGGACAGGGGCGGGGAGCTGTTTTTT

d_call: TRBD1
clone_size: -
v_call: TRBV12-3/TRBV12-4
j_call: TRBJ1-5
cdr3_aa: CASKIRGYNQPQHF
cdr3_nt: TGTGCCAGCAAAATCAGGGGGTATAATCAGCCCCAGCATTTT

d_call: TRBD1
clone_size: -
v_call: TRBV7-8
j_call: TRBJ2-5
cdr3_aa: CASSLATDRGRKETQYF
cdr3_nt: TGTGCCAGCAGCTTAGCGACAGACAGGGGGCGAAAAGAGACCCAGTACTTC

d_call: -
clone_size: -
v_call: TRBV2
j_call: TRBJ2-2
cdr3_aa: CASSTMRGAGTGELFF
cdr3_nt: TGTGCCAGCAGTACCATGAGAGGGGCGGGCACCGGGGAGCTGTTTTTT

d_call: -
clone_size: -
v_call: TRBV4-2
j_call: TRBJ2-2
cdr3_aa: CASSQGQNPGELFF
cdr3_nt: TGTGCCAGCAGCCAAGGACAGAACCCCGGGGAGCTGTTTTTT

d_call: -
clone_size: -
v_call: TRBV7-9
j_call: TRBJ2-7
cdr3_aa: CASSFLGTRNFYEQYF
cdr3_nt: TGTGCCAGCAGCTTTCTCGGGACACGGAATTTCTACGAGCAGTACTTC

d_call: -
clone_size: many
v_call: TRBV25-1
j_call: TRBJ1-2
cdr3_aa: CASSTGLSRGYTF
cdr3_nt: TGTGCCAGCAGTACAGGGCTCTCTAGAGGCTACACCTTC

d_call: -
clone_size: -
v_call: TRBV3-1
j_call: TRBJ2-6
cdr3_aa: CASSPGTPGANVLTF
cdr3_nt: TGTGCCAGCAGCCCCGGGACTCCCGGGGCCAACGTCCTGACTTTC

d_call: -
clone_size: -
v_call: TRBV6-1
j_call: TRBJ2-5
cdr3_aa: CASSPIAVIQETQYF
cdr3_nt: TGTGCCAGCAGTCCTATAGCGGTTATCCAAGAGACCCAGTACTTC

d_call: TRBD1
clone_size: few
v_call: TRBV19
j_call: TRBJ2-7
cdr3_aa: CASSTSGTVALYEQYF
cdr3_nt: TGTGCCAGTAGTACGTCCGGGACAGTCGCCCTCTACGAGCAGTACTTC

d_call: -
clone_size: -
v_call: TRBV7-2
j_call: TRBJ1-5
cdr3_aa: CASSQEDIYSNQPQHF
cdr3_nt: TGTGCCAGCAGCCAGGAGGATATTTATAGCAATCAGCCCCAGCATTTT